This entry features one T cell receptor (beta chain) sequence. The entry originates in a study of cytomegalovirus exposure and HLA in healthy donors. It was with 60 Vbeta and 13 Jbeta primers that the PCR ran. Sequencing was performed with immunoSEQ multiplex PCR; in TCRdb, only in-frame clones are kept and a portion is missing. The repertoire includes some 130,000 clones, around 63% of them detected once, and over 1.5% sits in the top ten. J lost 8 bases, V lost 6 bases, and 9 bases had no gene match. The CDR3 is 15 amino acids. The germline CDR1 and CDR2 sequences are LNHDA and SQIVND (reference sequence).

The sequence came from a human donor in good health. Sequencing was carried out using PBMCs. The chain combines TRBV19 with TRBJ1-4; 10 bases line up with TRBD1. CDR3 residues: CASRRPGTGVEKLFF. The DNA for the CDR3 is TGTGCCAGTAGACGGCCCGGGACAGGGGTAGAAAAACTGTTTTTT.